Listed here is a single T cell receptor beta chain. Its antigen is as yet unknown. Assembly of TCR beta libraries relied on iRepertoire HTBI primers together with Arm-PCR of CDR3 regions. TCRdb re-derived calls from the multiplex PCR reads in MiXCR, one entry per CDR3 protein. The sample includes roughly 470,000 distinct CDR3 sequences, roughly 20% of them seen just once. Time point: persistent/refractory GD, antithyroid drugs over 5 years with positive TRAb. With RNA extracted from PBMCs as input, the TCR library was made. American Thyroid Association guidelines were used to diagnose Graves' disease. Peripheral blood, around 9 milliliters per patient, was collected in EDTA tubes. Trimming shortened V by 4 bases and J by 9 bases, and 19 bases separated the two germline ends. Germline V gene sequence: CDR1 GTSNPN, CDR2 SVGIG (reference sequence). The CDR3 is 15 amino acids. The record originates from a study of regulatory T cells in long-lasting Graves disease. Study outcomes and limitations: Persistent disease was characterized by preferential usage of TRBV28, TRBJ1-2 and TRBJ2-5.

This clonotype originated in a female donor with Graves disease. The genes are TRBV30 and TRBJ1-6; no clear D gene. Source: peripheral blood mononuclear cells (PBMCs), taken when the disease was refractory, from a patient treated with antithyroid drugs. The CDR3: CAWKEIWAESSPLHF. The CDR3 region has the DNA TGTGCCTGGAAGGAAATATGGGCAGAGTCTTCACCCCTCCACTTT.